This T cell receptor (beta chain) derives from a study of T cell changes during pregnancy in multiple sclerosis. The CDR3 consists of 14 residues. With V trimmed by 6 bases and J by 6 bases, 8 bases remained unmatched. Per the germline V gene, CDR1 is MNHEY and CDR2 is SMNVEV (reference sequence). Clones were sequenced by immunoSEQ multiplex PCR, and TCRdb holds only the in-frame ones, with some missing. The sample carries roughly 55,000 clones, 92% recorded once. The rearrangement joins TRBV27 to TRBJ2-1; 7 nucleotides align to TRBD2. The material was CD4+ T cells from peripheral blood mononuclear cells, obtained after pregnancy. This clonotype was sampled from a female donor in good health, enrolled as a control in a pregnancy study. CDR3 region: CASSSGGHSNEQFF. CDR3 nucleotides: TGTGCCAGCAGCTCGGGAGGCCATAGCAATGAGCAGTTCTTC.